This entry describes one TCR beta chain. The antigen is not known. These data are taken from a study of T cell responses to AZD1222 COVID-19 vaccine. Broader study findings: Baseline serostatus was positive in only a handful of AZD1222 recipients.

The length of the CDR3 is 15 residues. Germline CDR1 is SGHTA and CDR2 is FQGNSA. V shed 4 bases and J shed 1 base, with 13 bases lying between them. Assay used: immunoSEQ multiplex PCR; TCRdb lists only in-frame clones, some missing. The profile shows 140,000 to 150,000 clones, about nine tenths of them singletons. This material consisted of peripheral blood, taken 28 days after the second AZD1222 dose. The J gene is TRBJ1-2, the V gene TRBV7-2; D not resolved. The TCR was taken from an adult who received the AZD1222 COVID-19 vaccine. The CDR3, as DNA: TGTGCCAGCAGCTCTAGCAGCGCGTTTAACTATGGCTACACCTTC. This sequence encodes CASSSSSAFNYGYTF.